This TCR beta chain was recorded in a study of blood T cell repertoires in COVID-19. The wider study: Specimens from acute and convalescent COVID-19 originated in the United States, Italy and Spain. T cells, B-cell-depleted T cells, or PBMCs supplied cDNA or gDNA.

Original processing methods: Reference gene primer amplification gave estimated nucleated cell counts. The method was immunoSEQ multiplex PCR; TCRdb's version includes in-frame clones alone and lacks a portion of them. That table supplies the V and J calls and clone size; D and trimming were determined from the DNA. The data hold about 300,000 clones, with under 90% observed a single time. Sequenced: peripheral blood. The TCR originated in a woman in her twenties or thirties with COVID-19, enrolled during active disease.

The CDR3, as DNA: TGTGCTAGTGGTACGGGGGGTAATGAGCAGTTCTTC. This gives the protein CASGTGGNEQFF. The chain couples TRBV12-5 to TRBJ2-1; 7 bases align to TRBD2. The CDR3 totals 12 residues. V gave up 5 bases and J gave up 7 bases; unmatched junction bases: 2. CDR1 and CDR2 (germline): LGHNT, FRNRAP.